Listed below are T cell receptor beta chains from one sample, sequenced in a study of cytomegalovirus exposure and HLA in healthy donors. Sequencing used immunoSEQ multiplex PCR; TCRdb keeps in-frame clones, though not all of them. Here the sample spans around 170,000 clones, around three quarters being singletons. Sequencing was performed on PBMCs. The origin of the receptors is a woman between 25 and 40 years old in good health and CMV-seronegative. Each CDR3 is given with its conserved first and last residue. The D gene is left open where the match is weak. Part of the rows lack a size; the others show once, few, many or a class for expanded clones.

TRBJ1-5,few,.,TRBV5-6,CASSTRGSGNQPQHF,TGTGCCAGCAGCACCCGGGGGAGTGGCAATCAGCCCCAGCATTTT
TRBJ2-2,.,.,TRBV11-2,CASCRTGTGELFF,TGTGCCAGCTGCCGTACGGGCACCGGGGAGCTGTTTTTT
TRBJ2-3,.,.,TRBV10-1,CASGVSGGPTDTQYF,TGCGCCAGCGGGGTTAGCGGAGGTCCCACAGATACGCAGTATTTT
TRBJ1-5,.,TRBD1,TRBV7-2,CASSLGGQVAQPQHF,TGTGCCAGCAGCTTAGGAGGACAGGTCGCTCAGCCCCAGCATTTT
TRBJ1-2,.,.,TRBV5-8,CASSFSGLRDGYTF,TGTGCCAGCAGCTTTTCAGGTCTACGAGATGGCTACACCTTC
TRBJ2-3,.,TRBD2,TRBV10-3,CAINPGGRTDTQYF,TGTGCCATCAATCCGGGGGGGCGCACAGATACGCAGTATTTT
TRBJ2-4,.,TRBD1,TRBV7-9,CASSSPGTGEKNIQYF,TGTGCCAGCAGCTCTCCCGGGACAGGGGAGAAAAACATTCAGTACTTC
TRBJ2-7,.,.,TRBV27,CASSLGQTYEQYF,TGTGCCAGCAGTTTAGGACAGACCTACGAGCAGTACTTC
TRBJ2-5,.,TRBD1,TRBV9,CASSVAGGQGRETQYF,TGTGCCAGCAGCGTAGCTGGCGGACAGGGGCGAGAGACCCAGTACTTC
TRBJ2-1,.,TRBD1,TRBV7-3,CASSQGDEQFF,TGTGCCAGCAGCCAGGGGGATGAGCAGTTCTTC
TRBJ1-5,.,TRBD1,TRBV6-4,CASRADRGRRGSQPQHF,TGTGCCAGCAGGGCGGACAGGGGGCGACGAGGTAGTCAGCCCCAGCATTTT
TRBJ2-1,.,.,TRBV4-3,CASSQDYRGEQFF,TGCGCCAGCAGCCAAGATTACCGGGGGGAGCAGTTCTTC
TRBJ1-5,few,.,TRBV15,CATSKDSYNQPQHF,TGTGCCACCAGCAAGGACAGTTACAATCAGCCCCAGCATTTT
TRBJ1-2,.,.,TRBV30,CAWRFLERANYGYTF,TGTGCCTGGAGGTTCCTCGAGAGGGCCAACTATGGCTACACCTTC
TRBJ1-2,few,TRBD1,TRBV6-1,CASIRQGGGYGYTF,TGTGCCAGCATCCGACAGGGGGGGGGCTATGGCTACACCTTC
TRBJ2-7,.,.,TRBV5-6,CASISQAQKSYEQYF,TGTGCCAGCATCTCCCAGGCACAGAAGTCCTACGAGCAGTACTTC
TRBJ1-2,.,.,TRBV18,CASSPPEGLYGYTF,TGTGCCAGCTCACCACCGGAGGGACTCTATGGCTACACCTTC
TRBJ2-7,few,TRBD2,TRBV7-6,CASSIAGGSYEQYF,TGTGCCAGCAGTATAGCGGGGGGTTCCTACGAGCAGTACTTC